The 7 T cell receptor beta chains below all came from one sample that was sequenced in a study of blood T cell repertoires in COVID-19. Measured with immunoSEQ multiplex PCR; TCRdb has only the in-frame clones, and not every one. The sample contains fewer than 450,000 clones, roughly 90% of which appear only once. What was sequenced was peripheral blood. These receptors were obtained from a woman in her 70s with COVID-19, enrolled during active disease.

The V call is TRBV5-5, the J call TRBJ2-1; tentative D call: TRBD2 (5 bases). Germline values: CDR1 SGHKS, CDR2 YYEKEE (reference sequence). This CDR3 comprises 15 residues. Trimming shortened V by 1 base and J by 0 bases, and 8 bases separated the two germline ends. The CDR3 spells CASSLTGISYNEQFF. CDR3 in DNA: TGTGCCAGCAGCTTGACGGGGATCTCCTACAATGAGCAGTTCTTC.

J is TRBJ1-1 and V is TRBV3-1 (or the pseudogene TRBV3-2); no definite D call. V was pared by 1 base and J by 5 bases, with 8 bases between. Germline CDR1 LGHDT, CDR2 YNNKEL (reference sequence). The CDR3 has 13 amino acids. The CDR3 here is CASSQAPGTEAFF. CDR3 sequence (DNA): TGTGCCAGCAGCCAAGCCCCGGGGACTGAAGCTTTCTTT.

This clone was found a few times. CDR3 nucleotide sequence: TGTGCCAGCAGTCCCGGACAGGGGGCTCCTGGCTACACCTTC. Its translation: CASSPGQGAPGYTF. The gene calls are TRBV6-5 and TRBJ1-2, with TRBD1 matching over 11 bases. CDR3 length: 14 amino acids. Unmatched junction bases numbered 6, after V lost 5 bases and J lost 7 bases. Germline V gives CDR1 MNHEY, CDR2 SVGAGI.

The V gene is TRBV7-2, the J gene TRBJ2-7, with 8 bases matching TRBD1. With 1 base clipped from V and 2 bases from J, the junction kept 10 bases outside the gene matches. CDR1 SGHTA and CDR2 FQGNSA come from the germline V gene. The CDR3 loop spans 17 amino acids. The CDR3 sequence: CASSLVGQGAGTYEQYF. The DNA for the CDR3 is TGTGCCAGCAGCTTAGTTGGGCAGGGGGCAGGGACCTACGAGCAGTACTTC.

The chain is built from TRBV6-5 and TRBJ2-3; 8 positions agree with TRBD1. The CDR3 length is 15 residues. V lost 2 bases, J lost 6 bases, and 7 bases stayed unmatched. CDR1 MNHEY and CDR2 SVGAGI come from the germline V gene. The CDR3 DNA sequence: TGTGCCAGCAGTTACGGGGGGACAGGAGGGGATACGCAGTATTTT. Its protein product is CASSYGGTGGDTQYF.

The chain employs TRBV28 and TRBJ2-5, with D tentatively TRBD1 (6 bases). The CDR3 extends over 17 amino acids. Germline V gene sequence: CDR1 MDHEN, CDR2 SYDVKM. The V gene lost 5 bases and the J gene lost 5 bases, with 24 bases spanning the gap. CDR3 loop: CASSRRDWAGVTETQYF. CDR3 nucleotides: TGTGCCAGCAGTCGGCGAGATTGGGCAGGGGTTACGGAGACCCAGTACTTC.

V usage is TRBV5-6 and J usage is TRBJ2-7; TRBD2 agrees at 10 bases. The CDR3 totals 15 residues. Trimming at V came to 3 bases and at J to 4 bases, leaving 7 bases not matched to a gene. The V gene's germline CDR1 is SGHDT and CDR2 YYEEEE. The CDR3, as DNA: TGTGCCAGCAGCTATCAGCGGGGGGGCTTGTACGAGCAGTACTTC. Its protein product is CASSYQRGGLYEQYF.